This T cell receptor (beta chain) was obtained from a study of CD8 T cells in ankylosing spondylitis. Overall study results and limits: Matched ankylosing spondylitis synovial fluid reportedly contained a significantly enriched population of disease-linked clones. Ankylosing spondylitis blood appeared to be characterized by a TCR beta motif of eight highly homologous variants.

The germline CDR1 and CDR2 sequences are SGHRS and YFSETQ. The V and J ends lost 4 bases and 8 bases, in that order; junction bases with no gene match: 8. The CDR3 loop spans 14 amino acids. TCRdb itself ran the 5' RACE reads through MiXCR, one entry per CDR3 protein. The sample contains some 800,000 distinct CDR3 sequences, roughly 12% of which appear only once. A few counts support this clonotype. What it binds is not known. The sample consisted of blood, either unsorted or a sorted T cell fraction (not recorded which). The chain joins TRBV5-1 to TRBJ2-1; 8 bases fit TRBD2. The clonotype was recovered from a male donor with ankylosing spondylitis. The CDR3 DNA follows: TGCGCCAGCAGCACGACTAGCGTAAGGGATGAGCAGTTCTTC. This sequence encodes CASSTTSVRDEQFF.